This T cell receptor beta chain originates from a study of CD8+ T cells in alopecia areata. cDNA reverse transcribed from extracted RNA served as the sequencing template. Profiled with immunoSEQ multiplex PCR; TCRdb holds only in-frame clones, not every one. The sample holds around 100,000 clones, roughly 50% seen once. The sample's treatment: oral pan-JAK inhibitor, 5-10 mg twice daily. Trimming left V 5 bases short and J 0 bases short, with 13 bases between. The length of the CDR3 is 15 residues. Germline V gene sequence: CDR1 MNHEY, CDR2 SMNVEV (reference sequence). The source material was CD8+ T cells sorted from blood, sampled at week 24, from a patient treated with tofacitinib. The sequence was obtained from a human donor with alopecia areata. The chain combines TRBV27 with TRBJ1-1, with D possibly TRBD1 on 6 matching bases. The CDR3 reads CASSPGQSMNTEAFF. The CDR3 coding sequence is TGTGCCAGCAGTCCTGGACAGAGCATGAACACTGAAGCTTTCTTT.